The subject of this entry is one T cell receptor (beta chain). These data are taken from a study of blood T cell repertoires in COVID-19. Germline V CDR1 and CDR2: SNHLY, FYNNEI. This CDR3 region has 14 residues. V was clipped by 7 bases and J by 5 bases, with 14 bases between them. Clones were sequenced by immunoSEQ multiplex PCR, and TCRdb holds only the in-frame ones, with some missing. Of about 12,000 clones listed, approximately 70% are singletons. The chain uses TRBV2 and TRBJ2-2; D perhaps matches TRBD1 (5 bases). The sequenced sample was peripheral blood. This TCR came from a man aged 60-69 years with COVID-19, enrolled during active disease. CDR3 protein: CASMLQGVTGELFF. CDR3 nucleotides: TGTGCCAGCATGTTGCAGGGTGTGACCGGGGAGCTGTTTTTT.